The present T cell receptor (beta chain) was sequenced within a study of shared clonotypes between healthy human individuals. In germline, CDR1 is LNHDA, CDR2 SQIVND (reference sequence). The CDR3 loop spans 15 amino acids. The V end was cut by 3 bases, the J end by 0 bases, with 9 bases between. Sequenced by immunoSEQ multiplex PCR; TCRdb stores in-frame clones only, minus some. The sample shows a few million clones, under 95% of them seen only once. The sequenced sample consisted of naive CD4+ T cells from PBMCs. Indicated subset: CD45RA+ positively selected. The receptor was derived from a man between 18 and 35 years old in good health. Some clones in this sample may be carry-over from other donors' samples. This chain links TRBV19 with TRBJ1-3; D uncertain. The CDR3 sequence: CASSIRSGSGNTIYF. CDR3 DNA: TGTGCCAGTAGTATCCGCAGCGGCTCTGGAAACACCATATATTTT.